The 10 T cell receptor beta chains below all came from one sample that was sequenced in a study of T cells in localized non-small cell lung cancer. Using immunoSEQ multiplex PCR, the repertoire was profiled, and TCRdb retains in-frame clones only, with some absent. The sample shows tens of thousands of clones, roughly 90% of them seen only once. This specimen was peripheral blood mononuclear cells, taken before any cancer treatment. The receptors come from a man between 40 and 70 years old with stage III lung adenocarcinoma.

This chain joins TRBV28 and TRBJ1-2, with D unresolved. V was cut by 5 bases and J by 4 bases, with 8 bases left in between. This CDR3 is 12 amino acids long. Germline CDR1 reads MDHEN; CDR2 reads SYDVKM. The CDR3 loop is CASSRTFYGYTF. The CDR3 coding sequence is TGTGCCAGCAGTCGAACCTTCTATGGCTACACCTTC.

The gene calls are TRBV5-1 and TRBJ2-7; D might be TRBD1 or TRBD2, each matching 5 bases. The V end was cut by 4 bases, the J end by 0 bases, with 20 bases between. The CDR3 runs to 17 residues. Germline assignment: CDR1 SGHRS and CDR2 YFSETQ. The chain's CDR3 is CASSLYARDPSSYEQYF. The CDR3 nucleotides read TGCGCCAGCAGCCTGTACGCGAGGGACCCCAGCTCCTACGAGCAGTACTTC.

V gene TRBV4-2 combines with J gene TRBJ2-3, with TRBD1 matching 8 bases. The V gene end was trimmed by 1 base and the J gene end by 5 bases; junction bases not matched to a gene: 20. Germline V gives CDR1 LGHNA, CDR2 YNFKEQ. The CDR3 contains 20 residues. As DNA, the CDR3 is TGTGCCAGCAGCCAAGGCACAGGGGGTGGAGGACTTGGAGGTAGAGATACGCAGTATTTT. This encodes CASSQGTGGGGLGGRDTQYF.

V is TRBV2 and J is TRBJ2-7; D is tentatively TRBD1 or TRBD2 (5 bases each). The CDR3 is made up of 14 amino acids. Germline V CDR1 and CDR2: SNHLY, FYNNEI. Trimming took 8 bases from V and 4 from J, leaving 18 bases between them. The DNA of the CDR3 is TGTGCCAGCCGACCTGTAGGGACCTCGTACGAGCAGTACTTC. Its translation: CASRPVGTSYEQYF.

This clone was recorded a few times. The gene calls are TRBV9 and TRBJ2-7, with a possible D match to TRBD1 (5 bases). Looked up from germline, CDR1 is SGDLS and CDR2 is YYNGEE. This CDR3 contains 14 residues. Trimming left V 0 bases short and J 2 bases short, with 9 bases between. Here the CDR3 DNA reads TGTGCCAGCAGCGTAGCGGTAGGGGCCTACGAGCAGTACTTC. This codes for CASSVAVGAYEQYF.

The rearrangement joins TRBV5-1 to TRBJ2-7; a possible D gene is TRBD1 (6 bases). Per the germline V gene, CDR1 is SGHRS and CDR2 is YFSETQ. CDR3 length: 14 amino acids. V lost 5 bases, J lost 4 bases, and 16 bases lay in between. The CDR3 sequence: CASRARTATYEQYF. In DNA form, the CDR3 reads TGCGCCAGCAGGGCGAGGACAGCCACGTACGAGCAGTACTTC.

This chain links TRBV29-1 with TRBJ2-5; 7 nucleotides agree with TRBD2. This CDR3 has 13 amino acids. CDR1 SQVTM and CDR2 ANQGSEA come from the germline V gene. The CDR3 DNA reads as TGCGGCGGTACGGGAGGCGGAGGGGAGACCCAGTACTTC. This gives the protein CGGTGGGGETQYF.

In its sample, this clone was seen once. The chain couples TRBV7-9 to TRBJ2-7; 8 positions match TRBD1. J lost 6 bases, V lost 6 bases, and 13 bases had no gene match. Germline loops: CDR1 SEHNR, CDR2 FQNEAQ (reference sequence). There are 15 residues in the CDR3. The CDR3 is CASSYGQGGKSEQYF. Here the CDR3 DNA reads TGTGCCAGCAGTTACGGACAGGGAGGCAAATCCGAGCAGTACTTC. Drawing the rest from reference TRBV7-9 and TRBJ2-7, the complete variable domain is DTGVSQNPRHKITKRGQNVTFRCDPISEHNRLYWYRQTLGQGPEFLTYFQNEAQLEKSRLLSDRFSAERPKGSFSTLEIQRTEQGDSAMYLCASSYGQGGKSEQYFGPGTRLTVT.

This CDR3 is CASNYRSSNTEAFF. CDR3 DNA: TGTGCCAGCAATTACAGGTCCTCCAACACTGAAGCTTTCTTT. The chain carries TRBV2 and TRBJ1-1, with D possibly being TRBD1 (5 bases). The CDR3 covers 14 residues. V lost 7 bases and J lost 2, with 14 bases in between. CDR1 is SNHLY, CDR2 FYNNEI, per germline.

CDR3 DNA: TGTGCCAGCAGCTCTCCCGGGACAGGGGCACCACTGGAGACCCAGTACTTC. It codes for CASSSPGTGAPLETQYF. V and J are TRBV9 and TRBJ2-5, with 10 nucleotides matching TRBD1. Germline CDR1 reads SGDLS; CDR2 reads YYNGEE. With V trimmed by 4 bases and J by 5 bases, 14 bases remained unmatched. The CDR3 covers 17 residues.